The 25 T cell receptor beta chains in this list originate from one sample, sequenced in a study of control samples from healthy donors and cancer patients. TCRdb's table, derived via immunoSEQ multiplex PCR, lists solely in-frame clones and lacks some. The sample lists approximately 170,000 clones; 85% to 90% were seen once. The sample comprised blood. These receptors all stem from a woman aged 45-65 years in good health.

CDR3 bases: TGTGCCAGCAGTTACCCCGCGTATGGCTACACCTTC. Translated, it gives CASSYPAYGYTF. The chain combines TRBV6-2 or TRBV6-3 with TRBJ1-2; no firm D call. CDR1 and CDR2 from the germline V gene are MNHEY and SVGEGT. The V gene lost 2 bases and the J gene lost 5 bases, with 6 bases spanning the gap. The CDR3 loop spans 12 amino acids.

The genes are TRBV14 and TRBJ1-6; D is perhaps TRBD1 (5 bases). Germline assignment: CDR1 SGHDN and CDR2 FVKESK. V was shortened by 4 bases and J by 8 bases, with 15 bases between the two germline ends. This CDR3 spans 15 amino acids. CDR3 coding DNA: TGTGCCAGCAGCCCCGGGGCTGCCAGGGATTCACCCCTCCACTTT. Translated, it gives CASSPGAARDSPLHF.

This clone was detected only once. The rearrangement uses TRBV5-1 and TRBJ2-7; weak D call: TRBD1 (5 bases). Looked up from germline, CDR1 is SGHRS and CDR2 is YFSETQ. The CDR3 runs to 13 residues. V lost 7 bases and J 3 bases, leaving 14 bases between the germline ends. The CDR3 here is CASGQGGIYEQYF. CDR3 coding DNA: TGCGCCAGCGGACAAGGTGGGATCTACGAGCAGTACTTC.

This chain connects TRBV9 to TRBJ1-1; 12 bases line up with TRBD1. The germline CDR1 and CDR2 sequences are SGDLS and YYNGEE. The J segment lost 6 bases and the V segment lost 4 bases, leaving 4 bases of the junction unmatched. The CDR3 is made up of 14 amino acids. The CDR3 DNA is TGTGCCAGCAGCATGGGACAGGGGGCCTCTGAAGCTTTCTTT. This encodes CASSMGQGASEAFF. Supplemented by reference TRBV9 and TRBJ1-1, the full variable domain reads DSGVTQTPKHLITATGQRVTLRCSPRSGDLSVYWYQQSLDQGLQFLIQYYNGEERAKGNILERFSAQQFPDLHSELNLSSLELGDSALYFCASSMGQGASEAFFGQGTRLTVV.

The rearrangement uses TRBV5-8 and TRBJ1-6; D gene uncertain. There are 14 residues in the CDR3. Trimming removed 1 base from V and 4 bases from J, with 6 bases in between. Germline CDR1 reads SGHTS; CDR2 reads YDEGEE. CDR3 loop: CASSLSQYNSPLHF. CDR3 in DNA: TGTGCCAGCAGCTTGTCACAGTATAATTCACCCCTCCACTTT.

The V and J genes are TRBV3-1 (or the pseudogene TRBV3-2) and TRBJ2-6; tentatively, D is TRBD1 (6 bases). The CDR3 sequence is 17 residues long. The V gene lost 5 bases and the J gene lost 0 bases, with 14 bases spanning the gap. Per germline, CDR1 LGHDT and CDR2 YNNKEL (reference sequence). The CDR3 sequence is CASSKPTGPSGANVLTF. The CDR3 DNA reads as TGTGCCAGCAGCAAACCGACAGGCCCCTCTGGGGCCAACGTCCTGACTTTC.

V is TRBV3-1 (or the pseudogene TRBV3-2) and J is TRBJ2-1; D unclear. Germline-derived CDR1 and CDR2 are LGHDT and YNNKEL (reference sequence). This CDR3 has 13 amino acids. With 6 bases removed from V and 4 bases from J, the gap between germline ends came to 10 bases. The CDR3 DNA reads TGTGCCAGCAGTCAGCAGGTATACAATGAGCAGTTCTTC. Translated: CASSQQVYNEQFF.

The J gene is TRBJ1-3, the V gene TRBV25-1, with 7 bases identical to TRBD1. CDR3 length: 13 residues. After removal of 4 bases from V and 7 bases from J, the junction contained 4 bases not matched to a gene. Per the germline V gene, CDR1 is MGHDK and CDR2 is SYGVNS. In nucleotides, the CDR3 is TGTGCCAGCAGTGTAGGGGGCGGGAACACCATATATTTT. Translated: CASSVGGGNTIYF.

This chain links TRBV28 with TRBJ2-3; D perhaps matches TRBD2 (6 bases). Trimming removed 10 bases at V and 8 bases at J, with 22 bases between. The V gene's germline CDR1 is MDHEN and CDR2 SYDVKM. The CDR3 consists of 14 residues. CDR3 DNA: TGTGCCACCAGAACGGGACTTGGGGCGGGTACGCAGTATTTT. This translates into CATRTGLGAGTQYF.

On this clone itself: This specimen includes other DNA sequences encoding the same CDR3. CDR3 sequence: CASSSQETQYF. The CDR3 nucleotides read TGCGCCAGCAGCTCCCAAGAGACCCAGTACTTC. The gene calls are TRBV5-1 and TRBJ2-5; D gene uncertain. This CDR3 region has 11 residues. Trimming cost V 3 bases and J 1 base, with 1 base left between them. Germline values: CDR1 SGHRS, CDR2 YFSETQ.

V and J are TRBV11-2 and TRBJ2-2, with D perhaps being TRBD1 or TRBD2 (6 bases each). The CDR3 contains 15 residues. V was pared by 1 base and J by 7 bases, with 13 bases between. CDR1 is SGHAT, CDR2 FQNNGV, per germline. CDR3 DNA sequence: TGTGCCAGCAGCTTAGTCCGGGGGCGGGGCGGGGAGCTGTTTTTT. This translates into CASSLVRGRGGELFF.

The chain uses TRBV2 and TRBJ2-3; 10 positions agree with TRBD2. V dropped 3 bases and J dropped 4; count of bases not matched to a gene: 4. The CDR3 totals 15 residues. The germline V gene encodes CDR1 SNHLY and CDR2 FYNNEI. The DNA of the CDR3 is TGTGCCAGCAGTGAGGGTCTAGCGGGAGCAGATACGCAGTATTTT. The encoded protein is CASSEGLAGADTQYF.

The chain recombines TRBV6-6 with TRBJ1-6; unclear D gene. The germline CDR1 and CDR2 sequences are MNHNY and SVGAGI (reference sequence). V dropped 5 bases and J dropped 3 bases, with 17 bases sitting between them. There are 17 residues in the CDR3. CDR3 in DNA: TGTGCCAGCAGTCACATCGGATCGAAGGGCTATAATTCACCCCTCCACTTT. Translating gives CASSHIGSKGYNSPLHF.

The chain joins TRBV11-3 to TRBJ2-5; 10 bases map to TRBD1. The CDR3 extends over 15 amino acids. The junction had 7 bases not matched to a gene; V was cut back by 5 bases and J by 4 bases. In germline, CDR1 is SGHNT, CDR2 YENEEA. In DNA, the CDR3 is TGTGCCAGCAGCGACACCAGGACAGGGGGAGAGACCCAGTACTTC. It encodes CASSDTRTGGETQYF.

The chain is built from TRBV19 and TRBJ2-4, with 11 bases identical to TRBD2. CDR3 size: 20 residues. Trimming took 3 bases from V and 0 from J; bases not matched to a gene: 13. Germline values: CDR1 LNHDA, CDR2 SQIVND (reference sequence). CDR3 in amino acids: CASSINLAGGLGLAKNIQYF. As DNA, the CDR3 is TGTGCCAGTAGTATTAACCTAGCGGGGGGCCTGGGACTAGCCAAAAACATTCAGTACTTC.

The rearrangement joins TRBV15 to TRBJ1-1, with D perhaps TRBD1 (5 bases). Germline V gene data show CDR1 as LNHNV and CDR2 as YYDKDF (reference sequence). Trimming stripped 0 bases from V and 8 bases from J, with 16 bases between. The CDR3 is made up of 15 amino acids. The CDR3 loop reads CATSRDLPGPDEAFF. DNA of the CDR3: TGTGCCACCAGCAGAGATCTCCCGGGACCGGACGAAGCTTTCTTT.

The chain combines TRBV7-6 with TRBJ1-1; D remains unclear. V was pared by 1 base and J by 1 base, with 19 bases between. This CDR3 spans 18 amino acids. Germline V gene sequence: CDR1 SGHVS, CDR2 FNYEAQ. CDR3 nucleotides: TGTGCCAGCAGCTTAGAGGCAAGACGCTCGGACTCGAACACTGAAGCTTTCTTT. It specifies CASSLEARRSDSNTEAFF. Looking up the rest from reference TRBV7-6 and TRBJ1-1 gives the full variable domain: GAGVSQSPRYKVTKRGQDVALRCDPISGHVSLYWYRQALGQGPEFLTYFNYEAQQDKSGLPNDRFSAERPEGSISTLTIQRTEQRDSAMYRCASSLEARRSDSNTEAFFGQGTRLTVV.

This clone is a singleton in its sample. This chain's CDR3 is CASRFETGTTYEQYF. CDR3 nucleotide sequence: TGTGCCAGCCGTTTCGAGACAGGGACGACCTACGAGCAGTACTTC. The chain links TRBV6-2 or TRBV6-3 to TRBJ2-7; 7 bases line up with TRBD1. J was trimmed by 2 bases and V by 8 bases; bases with no gene match: 12. Germline V gene lookup returns CDR1 MNHEY and CDR2 SVGEGT. The CDR3 has 15 residues.

This clone has more than one count but fewer than ten. This CDR3 is also generated by other DNA sequences in the sample. This rearrangement joins TRBV9 to TRBJ1-4, with TRBD1 matching 7 bases. CDR1 SGDLS and CDR2 YYNGEE come from the germline V gene. The CDR3 covers 15 residues. V was clipped by 4 bases and J by 0 bases; unmatched bases: 3. CDR3 sequence: CASSSRGATNEKLFF. The DNA for the CDR3 is TGTGCCAGCAGCAGCAGGGGGGCAACTAATGAAAAACTGTTTTTT.

The rearrangement uses TRBV9 and TRBJ2-5; D is possibly TRBD2 (5 bases). The V end was cut by 1 base, the J end by 0 bases, with 10 bases between. Germline values: CDR1 SGDLS, CDR2 YYNGEE. The CDR3 runs 15 residues. CDR3 residues: CASSVRGGDQETQYF. The CDR3, as DNA: TGTGCCAGCAGCGTACGAGGAGGCGACCAAGAGACCCAGTACTTC. The full variable domain, rest sourced from reference TRBV9 and TRBJ2-5, is DSGVTQTPKHLITATGQRVTLRCSPRSGDLSVYWYQQSLDQGLQFLIQYYNGEERAKGNILERFSAQQFPDLHSELNLSSLELGDSALYFCASSVRGGDQETQYFGPGTRLLVL.

The chain couples TRBV29-1 to TRBJ2-1, with 7 bases matching TRBD1. V dropped 8 bases and J dropped 5; count of bases not matched to a gene: 6. CDR3 length equals 12 residues. Germline CDR1 reads SQVTM; CDR2 reads ANQGSEA. This CDR3 reads CSLRTGDNEQFF. CDR3 in DNA: TGCAGCTTAAGAACAGGGGACAATGAGCAGTTCTTC.

This clone occurred once. The J gene is TRBJ2-2, the V gene TRBV18; no definite D call. The CDR3 sequence is 14 residues long. Trimming took off 0 bases at V and 6 bases at J, with 8 bases between the two ends. Per germline, CDR1 KGHSH and CDR2 LQKENI. The CDR3 DNA is TGTGCCAGCTCACCACCGTCCGAGGCCGGGGAGCTGTTTTTT. It encodes CASSPPSEAGELFF.

The V gene is TRBV2, the J gene TRBJ2-1; 9 nucleotides agree with TRBD2. The CDR3 runs 18 residues. V was clipped by 4 bases and J by 10 bases; unmatched bases: 20. Germline V gives CDR1 SNHLY, CDR2 FYNNEI. The CDR3 DNA follows: TGTGCCAGCAGTGTTTTGGGCGGGGGGGCAAGTTTTTCGGTCGAGCAGTTCTTC. It is translated as CASSVLGGGASFSVEQFF.

The V and J genes are TRBV19 and TRBJ1-2; 9 nucleotides agree with TRBD1. The V gene's germline CDR1 is LNHDA and CDR2 SQIVND (reference sequence). The CDR3 covers 15 residues. With 5 bases clipped from V and 6 bases from J, the junction kept 10 bases outside the gene matches. The CDR3 DNA follows: TGTGCCAGTAGTGTATCCCGGGACAGGGCCGATGGCTACACCTTC. This sequence encodes CASSVSRDRADGYTF.

CDR3 DNA sequence: TGTGCCAGCAGTTACTCGCGACAGTCTTCTCATGGCTACACCTTC. Translation gives CASSYSRQSSHGYTF. This chain joins TRBV6-5 and TRBJ1-2, with D tentatively TRBD1 (5 bases). The CDR3 covers 15 residues. Germline CDR1 and CDR2: MNHEY and SVGAGI. Trimming took 0 bases from V and 6 from J, leaving 14 bases between them.